These 5 T cell receptor beta chains share one sample of origin, sequenced in a study of cytomegalovirus exposure and HLA in healthy donors. Primers included in the PCR were 60 Vbeta and 13 Jbeta primers. Generated by immunoSEQ multiplex PCR, the TCRdb table keeps only in-frame clones and is missing some. The sample shows about 160,000 clones, more than 65% of them seen only once. Sequenced sample: PBMCs. These receptors were collected from a man aged 25 to 45 in good health and CMV-seronegative.

The chain carries TRBV29-1 and TRBJ1-2; no firm D call. Germline-derived CDR1 and CDR2 are SQVTM and ANQGSEA. The ends were cut back, 2 bases at V and 4 bases at J, with 11 bases in the middle. CDR3 length: 13 residues. The CDR3 sequence: CSVENPPGYGYTF. The CDR3 DNA is TGCAGCGTTGAAAATCCTCCGGGCTATGGCTACACCTTC.

This chain links TRBV30 with TRBJ2-7; 10 bases are shared with TRBD1. CDR1 and CDR2 from the germline V gene are GTSNPN and SVGIG (reference sequence). The V gene end was trimmed by 3 bases and the J gene end by 3 bases; junction bases not matched to a gene: 8. The CDR3 runs 15 residues. Here the CDR3 reads CAWSPGTGEFYEQYF. In DNA, the CDR3 is TGTGCCTGGAGCCCCGGGACAGGGGAATTCTACGAGCAGTACTTC.

The rearrangement uses TRBV19 and TRBJ2-3; 8 bases line up with TRBD2. Germline CDR1 and CDR2: LNHDA and SQIVND (reference sequence). This CDR3 has 15 residues. J was trimmed by 2 bases and V by 3 bases; bases with no gene match: 4. CDR3 sequence reads: CASSIEGLDTDTQYF. As DNA, the CDR3 is TGTGCCAGTAGTATTGAGGGACTAGACACAGATACGCAGTATTTT. The complete variable domain, with remaining parts taken from reference TRBV19 and TRBJ2-3, reads DGGITQSPKYLFRKEGQNVTLSCEQNLNHDAMYWYRQDPGQGLRLIYYSQIVNDFQKGDIAEGYSVSREKKESFPLTVTSAQKNPTAFYLCASSIEGLDTDTQYFGPGTRLTVL.

The chain has TRBV6-5 and TRBJ1-4; TRBD1 aligns across 7 bases. This CDR3 has 16 residues. With 4 bases clipped from V and 5 bases from J, the junction kept 10 bases outside the gene matches. CDR1 is MNHEY, CDR2 SVGAGI, per germline. CDR3 bases: TGTGCCAGCAGTTTAGAGGAGGGGGCCCCGAATGAAAAACTGTTTTTT. It encodes CASSLEEGAPNEKLFF.

This clone was seen just once. V gene TRBV2 combines with J gene TRBJ2-3, with D hard to call. The germline gives CDR1 SNHLY, CDR2 FYNNEI. This CDR3 is built from 11 residues. Trimming removed 6 bases from V and 3 bases from J, with 4 bases in between. This chain's CDR3 is CASSLTDTQYF. CDR3 nucleotides: TGTGCCAGCAGCTTAACAGATACGCAGTATTTT.